The 17 T cell receptor beta chains given below trace back to one sample, sequenced in a study of blood T cell repertoires in COVID-19. Clones were read by immunoSEQ multiplex PCR, and TCRdb kept only the in-frame ones, dropping some. The sample shows some 200,000 clones, approximately 86% of them seen only once. Sequencing input: PBMCs or T cells enriched from blood (not recorded which). The receptors stem from a woman between 25 and 40 years old who had recovered from COVID-19.

V and J are TRBV12-3 or TRBV12-4 and TRBJ1-1, with D perhaps TRBD1 (6 bases). Trimming took 6 bases from V and 6 from J, leaving 8 bases between them. The CDR3 runs to 11 residues. The CDR3 loop reads CASSPGAEAFF. The CDR3 DNA reads TGTGCCAGCAGCCCAGGGGCTGAAGCTTTCTTT.

This clone has a single count. The chain joins TRBV27 to TRBJ2-7; tentatively, D is TRBD1 (6 bases). The germline V gene encodes CDR1 MNHEY and CDR2 SMNVEV (reference sequence). The CDR3 loop spans 16 amino acids. V was clipped by 7 bases and J by 5 bases, with 24 bases between them. The CDR3 sequence is CASIARPLTGPHEQYF. The DNA for the CDR3 is TGTGCCAGCATCGCGCGCCCTCTTACAGGGCCCCACGAGCAGTACTTC.

This rearrangement joins TRBV7-2 to TRBJ1-3; possible D gene TRBD1, 5 bases. Trimming took off 3 bases at V and 5 bases at J, with 8 bases between the two ends. CDR1 and CDR2 (germline): SGHTA, FQGNSA. The CDR3 sequence is 13 residues long. The CDR3 nucleotides are TGTGCCAGCAGCTTTTCAGGGAGAAACACCATATATTTT. This translates into CASSFSGRNTIYF.

The chain carries TRBV7-2 and TRBJ1-4, with TRBD1 matching 10 bases. J gave up 6 bases and V 4 bases, and 5 bases lay outside the gene matches. CDR3 length: 15 amino acids. Germline V gives CDR1 SGHTA, CDR2 FQGNSA. This CDR3 reads CASSSGTGVDEKLFF. The CDR3 region has the DNA TGTGCCAGCAGCTCCGGGACAGGGGTTGATGAAAAACTGTTTTTT.

The chain combines TRBV21-1 with TRBJ2-7; TRBD2, the D gene given by the table, was not confirmed from the DNA. TRBV21-1 has pseudogene status. This CDR3 has 16 residues. The CDR3 is CASSKAGGFRGYEQYF. The CDR3, as DNA: TGTGCCAGCAGCAAAGCGGGGGGTTTTAGAGGGTACGAGCAGTACTTC.

This clone was observed a single time. The rearrangement links TRBV21-1 to TRBJ2-7; the table's D call, TRBD2, has no DNA check behind it. TRBV21-1 has pseudogene status. The CDR3 is made up of 16 amino acids. Here the CDR3 DNA reads TGTGCCAGCAGCAAAGGGCCCCCCGGACTGTTTTACGAGCAGTACTTC. Its protein product is CASSKGPPGLFYEQYF.

The chain uses TRBV5-1 and TRBJ1-1; 7 bases line up with TRBD1. CDR1 and CDR2 from the germline V gene are SGHRS and YFSETQ. This CDR3 comprises 13 residues. V was clipped by 4 bases and J by 3 bases; unmatched bases: 3. The CDR3, as DNA: TGCGCCAGCAGCCAGGGACAGTACACTGAAGCTTTCTTT. This encodes CASSQGQYTEAFF.

This chain links TRBV13 with TRBJ2-5, with 12 bases that match TRBD1. The ends lost 4 bases at V and 4 bases at J; junction bases unmatched: 7. This CDR3 comprises 16 residues. The germline V gene has CDR1 PRHDT and CDR2 FYEKMQ (reference sequence). The CDR3 bases are TGTGCCAGCAGCTCAGCCGGGACAGGGGGCCGAGAGACCCAGTACTTC. Its protein is CASSSAGTGGRETQYF. Drawing the rest from reference TRBV13 and TRBJ2-5, the complete variable domain is AAGVIQSPRHLIKEKRETATLKCYPIPRHDTVYWYQQGPGQDPQFLISFYEKMQSDKGSIPDRFSAQQFSDYHSELNMSSLELGDSALYFCASSSAGTGGRETQYFGPGTRLLVL.

The chain employs TRBV19 and TRBJ1-1; 8 bases agree with TRBD1. There are 15 residues in the CDR3. Germline CDR1 and CDR2: LNHDA and SQIVND (reference sequence). V dropped 2 bases and J dropped 11; count of bases not matched to a gene: 13. Here the CDR3 DNA reads TGTGCCAGTAGTATAATGGGGACAGGCGGGAGTAGCGCTTTCTTT. Amino acids: CASSIMGTGGSSAFF. Variable domain in full (rest from reference TRBV19 and TRBJ1-1): DGGITQSPKYLFRKEGQNVTLSCEQNLNHDAMYWYRQDPGQGLRLIYYSQIVNDFQKGDIAEGYSVSREKKESFPLTVTSAQKNPTAFYLCASSIMGTGGSSAFFGQGTRLTVV.

The rearrangement links TRBV4-3 to TRBJ2-3, with 7 bases lining up with TRBD1. The J segment lost 2 bases and the V segment lost 0 bases, leaving 2 bases of the junction unmatched. The germline V gene has CDR1 LGHNA and CDR2 YSLEER. The CDR3 consists of 15 residues. The CDR3 region is CASSQEGTATDTQYF. In DNA form, the CDR3 reads TGCGCCAGCAGCCAAGAGGGGACAGCCACAGATACGCAGTATTTT.

J is TRBJ2-1 and V is TRBV30, with 15 bases matching TRBD2. Per the germline V gene, CDR1 is GTSNPN and CDR2 is SVGIG (reference sequence). The CDR3 length is 13 residues. With 5 bases clipped from V and 9 bases from J, the junction kept 2 bases outside the gene matches. The CDR3 nucleotides read TGTGCCTGGGGACTAGCGGGAGGGCGTGAGCAGTTCTTC. It yields the protein CAWGLAGGREQFF. Complete variable domain (other parts from reference TRBV30 and TRBJ2-1): SQTIHQWPATLVQPVGSPLSLECTVEGTSNPNLYWYRQAAGRGLQLLFYSVGIGQISSEVPQNLSASRPQDRQFILSSKKLLLSDSGFYLCAWGLAGGREQFFGPGTRLTVL.

The gene calls are TRBV9 and TRBJ1-1; 9 positions agree with TRBD1. Germline-derived CDR1 and CDR2 are SGDLS and YYNGEE. CDR3 size: 15 residues. The ends lost 3 bases at V and 6 bases at J; junction bases unmatched: 9. CDR3 DNA sequence: TGTGCCAGCAGCGCCTTCGGACAGGGGTACGCTGAAGCTTTCTTT. Protein: CASSAFGQGYAEAFF.

This chain joins TRBV10-3 and TRBJ1-6; 10 bases line up with TRBD1. Germline V CDR1 and CDR2: ENHRY, SYGVKD. The CDR3 spans 15 residues. Trimming took 6 bases from V and 7 from J; bases not matched to a gene: 6. CDR3 residues: CAIRSGTGVNSPLHF. The CDR3 DNA reads as TGTGCCATCAGGTCCGGGACAGGGGTCAATTCACCCCTCCACTTT.

This chain connects TRBV29-1 to TRBJ2-7; 8 bases map to TRBD1. Per germline, CDR1 SQVTM and CDR2 ANQGSEA. The CDR3 sequence is 13 residues long. Trimming removed 4 bases from V and 6 bases from J; junction bases left unmatched: 8. This chain's CDR3 is CSVGQTGEAEQYF. In nucleotides, the CDR3 is TGCAGCGTTGGTCAGACAGGGGAGGCCGAGCAGTACTTC.

J is TRBJ2-7 and V is TRBV6-5; tentatively, D is TRBD1 (8 bases). The CDR3 totals 14 residues. Per germline, CDR1 MNHEY and CDR2 SVGAGI. The V end lost 6 bases, the J end lost 4 bases, and 16 bases lay between the germline ends. The CDR3 loop is CASSGGTGRYEQYF. In nucleotides, the CDR3 is TGTGCCAGCAGCGGGGGGACAGGTAGATACGAGCAGTACTTC.

The chain links TRBV15 to TRBJ2-7; D perhaps matches TRBD2 (6 bases). This CDR3 has 16 amino acids. The V gene's germline CDR1 is LNHNV and CDR2 YYDKDF (reference sequence). Trimming removed 5 bases at V and 4 bases at J, with 21 bases between. CDR3 in amino acids: CATSDYAGGEGYEQYF. CDR3 nucleotides: TGTGCCACCAGCGATTATGCTGGCGGGGAAGGTTACGAGCAGTACTTC.

This clone was detected only a few times. The rearrangement links TRBV18 to TRBJ2-1; D is unresolved. Per germline, CDR1 KGHSH and CDR2 LQKENI. Trimming left V 3 bases short and J 5 bases short, with 14 bases between. CDR3 length equals 15 residues. The CDR3 coding sequence is TGTGCCAGCTCACCCGCTGAGGCTATGGACAATGAGCAGTTCTTC. Translation gives CASSPAEAMDNEQFF. The complete variable domain, with remaining parts taken from reference TRBV18 and TRBJ2-1, reads NAGVMQNPRHLVRRRGQEARLRCSPMKGHSHVYWYRQLPEEGLKFMVYLQKENIIDESGMPKERFSAEFPKEGPSILRIQQVVRGDSAAYFCASSPAEAMDNEQFFGPGTRLTVL.